This TCR beta chain derives from a study of OX40 agonist ivuxolimab in advanced cancers. On the study more broadly: An anti-OX40 (CD134) antibody with agonistic activity, ivuxolimab, was administered to patients. Participants averaged about 66 years of age (range about 23 to 90) and were roughly 80% male.

Some clones are missing from TCRdb's copy, which holds only in-frame ones; the method was immunoSEQ multiplex PCR. The data hold tens of thousands of clones, with 65% to 85% observed a single time. Remarks on this clone: Its specificity is unknown.

Whole-study findings and limits: Clonal expansion from baseline to week 6 occurred in both CD4+ and CD8+ T cells.

Germline CDR1 and CDR2: SNHLY and FYNNEI. The CDR3 runs 14 residues. The ends were cut back, 7 bases at V and 6 bases at J, with 13 bases in the middle. Any history of autoimmune disease or systemic immunosuppression disqualified patients. This chain joins TRBV2 and TRBJ1-6; D may be TRBD1 (5 bases). Sample: CD4+ or CD8+ T cells sorted from blood, taken in a trial of the OX40 agonist ivuxolimab. This receptor was obtained from an adult with an advanced solid tumor such as melanoma, head and neck, liver or kidney cancer. CDR3 in DNA: TGTGCCAGCAACCGAGGAGGGACTAATTCACCCCTCCACTTT. Protein sequence: CASNRGGTNSPLHF.